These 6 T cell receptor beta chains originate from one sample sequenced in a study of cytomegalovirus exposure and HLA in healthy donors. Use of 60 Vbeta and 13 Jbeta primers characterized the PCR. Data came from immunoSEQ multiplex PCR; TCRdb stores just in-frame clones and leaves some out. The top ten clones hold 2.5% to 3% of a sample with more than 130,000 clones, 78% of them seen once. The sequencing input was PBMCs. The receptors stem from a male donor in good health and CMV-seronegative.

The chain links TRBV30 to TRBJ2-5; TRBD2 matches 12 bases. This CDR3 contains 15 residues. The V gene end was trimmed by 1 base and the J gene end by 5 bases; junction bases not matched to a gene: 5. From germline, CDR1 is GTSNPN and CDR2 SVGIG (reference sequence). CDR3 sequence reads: CAWSGLAGGQETQYF. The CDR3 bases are TGTGCCTGGAGTGGCCTAGCGGGGGGGCAGGAGACCCAGTACTTC.

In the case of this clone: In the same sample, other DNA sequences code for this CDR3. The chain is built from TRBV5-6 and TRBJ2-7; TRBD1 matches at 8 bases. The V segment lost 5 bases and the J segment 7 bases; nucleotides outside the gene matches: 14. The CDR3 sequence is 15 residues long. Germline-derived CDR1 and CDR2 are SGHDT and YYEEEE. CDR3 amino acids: CASSSDRGRLYEQYF. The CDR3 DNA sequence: TGTGCCAGCAGTTCTGACAGGGGTAGACTCTATGAGCAGTACTTC.

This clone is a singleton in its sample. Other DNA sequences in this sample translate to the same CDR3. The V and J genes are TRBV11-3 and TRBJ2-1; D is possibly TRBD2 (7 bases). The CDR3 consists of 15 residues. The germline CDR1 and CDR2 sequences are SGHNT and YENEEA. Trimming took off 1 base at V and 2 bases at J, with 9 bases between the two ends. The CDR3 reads CASSLGGGPYNEQFF. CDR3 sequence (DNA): TGTGCCAGCAGCTTAGGGGGGGGGCCCTACAATGAGCAGTTCTTC.

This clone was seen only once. The CDR3: CASSSDQQGLGAFF. DNA for the CDR3: TGTGCCAGCAGCTCCGACCAACAGGGGCTTGGGGCTTTCTTT. The chain links TRBV9 to TRBJ1-1, with 7 bases fitting TRBD1. J was trimmed by 11 bases and V by 4 bases; bases with no gene match: 14. Germline V lookup: CDR1 SGDLS, CDR2 YYNGEE. This CDR3 comprises 14 residues.

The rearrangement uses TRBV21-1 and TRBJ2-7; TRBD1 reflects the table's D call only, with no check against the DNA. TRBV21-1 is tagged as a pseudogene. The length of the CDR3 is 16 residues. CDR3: CASSKGSGTGTDEQYF. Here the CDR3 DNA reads TGTGCCAGCAGCAAAGGATCCGGGACAGGGACCGACGAGCAGTACTTC.

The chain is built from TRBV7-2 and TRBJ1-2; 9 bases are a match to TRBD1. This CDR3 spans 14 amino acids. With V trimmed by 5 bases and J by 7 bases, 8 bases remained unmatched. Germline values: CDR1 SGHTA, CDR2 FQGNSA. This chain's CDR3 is CASSTETGGRGYTF. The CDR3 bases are TGTGCCAGCAGCACAGAAACAGGGGGCCGTGGCTACACCTTC.